The 10 T cell receptor beta chains in this list originate from one sample, sequenced in a study of cytomegalovirus exposure and HLA in healthy donors. It was with 60 Vbeta and 13 Jbeta primers that the PCR ran. Clones were read by immunoSEQ multiplex PCR, and TCRdb kept only the in-frame ones, dropping some. The sample includes 45,000 to 55,000 clones. Sequencing was performed on PBMCs. The receptor set was obtained from a man aged 35 to 55 in good health and CMV-seropositive.

The rearrangement uses TRBV7-2 and TRBJ1-5, with 11 nucleotides matching TRBD1. The length of the CDR3 is 16 residues. The germline gives CDR1 SGHTA, CDR2 FQGNSA. Trimming at V came to 4 bases and at J to 4 bases, leaving 6 bases not matched to a gene. The CDR3 loop reads CASSYGTGGGNQPQHF. The CDR3 DNA follows: TGTGCCAGCAGCTATGGGACAGGGGGAGGAAATCAGCCCCAGCATTTT.

V gene TRBV28 combines with J gene TRBJ1-1, with 8 bases matching TRBD1. V was clipped by 2 bases and J by 0 bases; unmatched bases: 5. The CDR3 sequence is 16 residues long. The germline V gene has CDR1 MDHEN and CDR2 SYDVKM. The CDR3 loop reads CASSLPGGRMNTEAFF. CDR3 coding DNA: TGTGCCAGCAGTTTACCAGGGGGCAGAATGAACACTGAAGCTTTCTTT. The complete variable domain, with remaining parts taken from reference TRBV28 and TRBJ1-1, reads DVKVTQSSRYLVKRTGEKVFLECVQDMDHENMFWYRQDPGLGLRLIYFSYDVKMKEKGDIPEGYSVSREKKERFSLILESASTNQTSMYLCASSLPGGRMNTEAFFGQGTRLTVV.

This sequence joins TRBV10-1 and TRBJ2-7, with 9 bases identical to TRBD1. From germline, CDR1 is WNHNN and CDR2 SYGVQD (reference sequence). V shed 6 bases, J shed 7 bases, and the junction held 7 bases outside the gene matches. This CDR3 comprises 13 residues. CDR3 in amino acids: CASSRDRVGEQYF. CDR3 nucleotides: TGCGCCAGCAGCAGGGACAGGGTGGGGGAGCAGTACTTC.

The chain links TRBV6-1 to TRBJ1-5, with a possible D match to TRBD1 (5 bases). Trimming shortened V by 10 bases and J by 0 bases, and 13 bases separated the two germline ends. The germline gives CDR1 MNHNS, CDR2 SASEGT. This CDR3 has 14 residues. The CDR3 protein is CATIQANSNQPQHF. The CDR3 region has the DNA TGTGCCACGATACAGGCGAATAGCAATCAGCCCCAGCATTTT.

The CDR3 DNA is TGTGCCAGCAGCCGCCGACAGGGGGCGAGGGAAAACATTCAGTACTTC. Residues: CASSRRQGARENIQYF. The V call is TRBV5-8, the J call TRBJ2-4; 10 bases map to TRBD1. The CDR3 totals 16 residues. Trimming cost V 4 bases and J 5 bases; bases outside gene matches: 9. Germline V CDR1 and CDR2: SGHTS, YDEGEE.

This clone is labeled medium-sized based on frequency. The CDR3, as DNA: TGTGCCAGCTCACGAGACAGGGAAAAACTGTTTTTT. Residues: CASSRDREKLFF. The V gene is TRBV18, the J gene TRBJ1-4; possible D gene TRBD1, 6 bases. The CDR3 loop spans 12 amino acids. Between the trimmed V and J ends, which lost 4 bases and 8 bases, there was a span of 8 bases. Germline V gives CDR1 KGHSH, CDR2 LQKENI.

The gene calls are TRBV4-1 and TRBJ1-5, with unresolved D. Germline CDR1 and CDR2: MGHRA and YSYEKL. This CDR3 comprises 17 residues. V shed 1 base and J shed 0 bases, with 13 bases lying between them. CDR3 nucleotide sequence: TGCGCCAGCAGCCAAGGGGTGGAGGTTTATAGCAATCAGCCCCAGCATTTT. Its translation: CASSQGVEVYSNQPQHF.

The rearrangement uses TRBV9 and TRBJ2-1; the match to TRBD2 covers 16 bases. The CDR3 runs 17 residues. With 7 bases clipped from V and 5 bases from J, the junction kept 9 bases outside the gene matches. Germline V CDR1 and CDR2: SGDLS, YYNGEE. In DNA form, the CDR3 reads TGTGCCAGCGGGACTAGCGGGAGGGCCCGGAGAAACAATGAGCAGTTCTTC. This sequence encodes CASGTSGRARRNNEQFF.

The gene calls are TRBV4-1 and TRBJ1-1; 9 nucleotides align to TRBD1. The CDR3 consists of 15 residues. V dropped 6 bases and J dropped 6; count of bases not matched to a gene: 11. From germline, CDR1 is MGHRA and CDR2 YSYEKL. This CDR3 reads CASSLKDRGSSEAFF. Written as DNA, the CDR3 is TGCGCCAGCAGTCTGAAAGACAGGGGGTCGTCTGAAGCTTTCTTT.

The chain uses TRBV30 and TRBJ1-5, with 10 bases lining up with TRBD1. Looked up from germline, CDR1 is GTSNPN and CDR2 is SVGIG (reference sequence). The V segment lost 0 bases and the J segment 6 bases; nucleotides outside the gene matches: 5. CDR3 length: 15 amino acids. The DNA for the CDR3 is TGTGCCTGGAGTGTTGGGACAGGGGAGGGTCAGCCCCAGCATTTT. The encoded protein is CAWSVGTGEGQPQHF.